This T cell receptor (beta chain) stems from a study of CD8 T cells in Susac syndrome. Study results and caveats: The study recognized that the number of individuals in its TCR sequencing and HLA analysis was relatively small.

Random hexamers were used to reverse transcribe the RNA input (roughly 0.5 to 1 ug). TCR beta CDR3 was amplified by immunoSEQ multiplex PCR. This amplification extended across 54 Vbeta and 13 Jbeta segments. One entry per CDR3 protein, called by TCRdb with MiXCR from the immunoSEQ multiplex PCR reads. In the table there are over 95,000 distinct CDR3 sequences, 92% of which are singletons. Comments on this clonotype: The antigen remains undetermined.

TEMRA cells underwent FACS enrichment and CD8+ and CD4+ T cells underwent negative isolation. The CDR3 covers 17 residues. Trimming cost V 5 bases and J 1 base, with 19 bases left between them. Per the germline V gene, CDR1 is SNHLY and CDR2 is FYNNEI. The origin of this receptor is a human donor in good health. Material for sequencing was CD4+ T cells from PBMCs. The chain uses TRBV2 and TRBJ2-3; possibly TRBD1 or TRBD2 for D (6 bases each). In DNA, the CDR3 is TGTGCCAGCAGTTTCTCCTACACAGGGACTGGCACAGATACGCAGTATTTT. This codes for CASSFSYTGTGTDTQYF.